What follows are 5 T cell receptor beta chains derived from one specimen sequenced in a study of vaccination effects on CD4 cells after COVID-19. Libraries were prepared by immunoSEQ multiplex PCR; TCRdb keeps only in-frame clonotypes and omits some of them. This table has tens of thousands of clones, about 74% appearing once. After expansion with viral peptide pools in the ViraFEST assay, antigen-specific CD4+ T cells were sequenced. Subsequent to a culture period of nine to ten days, CD4+ T cells were isolated. For these receptors, no antigen is known. This specimen was CD4+ T cells from PBMCs cultured with HCoV-229E spike peptides, taken before COVID-19 vaccination. The receptors were sampled from a human donor who received a COVID-19 vaccine.

The gene calls are TRBV5-6 and TRBJ1-3; D remains unclear. Trimming took 2 bases from V and 2 from J, leaving 2 bases between them. The CDR3 runs 12 residues. Per germline, CDR1 SGHDT and CDR2 YYEEEE. The CDR3 reads CASSLPGNTIYF. In DNA form, the CDR3 reads TGTGCCAGCAGCTTACCTGGAAACACCATATATTTT.

This sequence joins TRBV6-2 or TRBV6-3 and TRBJ2-3; 9 bases align to TRBD2. This CDR3 has 18 residues. The V gene end was trimmed by 4 bases and the J gene end by 5 bases; junction bases not matched to a gene: 16. The germline gives CDR1 MNHEY, CDR2 SVGEGT. In DNA, the CDR3 is TGTGCCAGCAGTTTCACCCCGGGACTAGCTGGGGTGGGAGATACGCAGTATTTT. It yields the protein CASSFTPGLAGVGDTQYF.

This sequence joins TRBV7-2 and TRBJ2-1, with 8 bases fitting TRBD1. V shed 5 bases, J shed 6 bases, and the junction held 6 bases outside the gene matches. Germline assignment: CDR1 SGHTA and CDR2 FQGNSA. This CDR3 has 14 amino acids. CDR3 DNA: TGTGCCAGCAGCCCAGACAGGGGTCGCAATGAGCAGTTCTTC. Encoded protein: CASSPDRGRNEQFF.

The CDR3 DNA reads as TGCGCCAGCAGCCAAGATCTGGGGCCTAGCCCGAGGGGGTTGCAGTATTTT. The encoded protein is CASSQDLGPSPRGLQYF. The chain links TRBV4-3 to TRBJ2-3; D might be TRBD1 (6 bases). The CDR3 covers 17 residues. Trimming left V 0 bases short and J 11 bases short, with 24 bases between. CDR1 LGHNA and CDR2 YSLEER come from the germline V gene.

The chain employs TRBV9 and TRBJ2-5; 8 bases map to TRBD2. The V segment lost 0 bases and the J segment 3 bases; nucleotides outside the gene matches: 16. Germline-derived CDR1 and CDR2 are SGDLS and YYNGEE. CDR3 length: 19 residues. CDR3 protein: CASSVVRGRVAGNKETQYF. As DNA, the CDR3 is TGTGCCAGCAGCGTAGTCCGAGGGAGGGTAGCGGGGAATAAAGAGACCCAGTACTTC.